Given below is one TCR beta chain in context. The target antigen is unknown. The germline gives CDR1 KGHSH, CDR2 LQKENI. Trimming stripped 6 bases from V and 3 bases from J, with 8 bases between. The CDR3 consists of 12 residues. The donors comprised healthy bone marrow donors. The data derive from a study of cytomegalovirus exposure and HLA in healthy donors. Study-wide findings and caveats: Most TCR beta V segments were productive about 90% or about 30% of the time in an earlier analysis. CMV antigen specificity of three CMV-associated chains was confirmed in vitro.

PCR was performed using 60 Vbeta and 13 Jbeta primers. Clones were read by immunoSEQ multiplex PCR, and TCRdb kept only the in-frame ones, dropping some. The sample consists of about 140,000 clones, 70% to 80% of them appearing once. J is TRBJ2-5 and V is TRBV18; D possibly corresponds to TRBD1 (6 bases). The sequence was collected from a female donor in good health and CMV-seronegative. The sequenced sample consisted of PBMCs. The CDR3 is CASSTGKETQYF. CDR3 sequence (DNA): TGTGCCAGCTCTACAGGGAAAGAGACCCAGTACTTC.